The clone carrying this TCR beta chain was counted between two and nine times. This entry comes from a study of immune characterization of retroperitoneal liposarcoma. This CDR3 contains 11 residues. From germline, CDR1 is MNHEY and CDR2 SVGAGI. MiXCR, run by TCRdb on the PCR reads, gives a single entry per CDR3 protein. The profile covers 2,000 to 2,500 distinct CDR3 sequences, with approximately 40% appearing a single time and over 15% taken by the ten largest. The source of this sequence is a male donor with retroperitoneal liposarcoma. The chain uses TRBV6-5 and TRBJ2-1; 8 nucleotides agree with TRBD2. The J call could be wrong; TRBJ2-7 is a better fit for the DNA end. Sequenced input: tumor tissue. The CDR3 loop is CASGLALEQYF. The CDR3 DNA reads as TGTGCCAGCGGACTAGCCCTCGAGCAGTACTTC.